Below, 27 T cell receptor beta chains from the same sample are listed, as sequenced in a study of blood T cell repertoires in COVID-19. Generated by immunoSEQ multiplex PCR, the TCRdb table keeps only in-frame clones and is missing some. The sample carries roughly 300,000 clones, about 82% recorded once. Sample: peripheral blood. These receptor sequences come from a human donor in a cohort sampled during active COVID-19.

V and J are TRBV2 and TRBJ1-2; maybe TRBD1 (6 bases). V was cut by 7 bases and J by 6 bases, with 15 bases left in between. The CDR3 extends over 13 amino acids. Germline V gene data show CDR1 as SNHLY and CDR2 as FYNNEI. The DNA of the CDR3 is TGTGCCAGCAAGGGTCCGGGGGGCCATGGCTACACCTTC. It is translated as CASKGPGGHGYTF.

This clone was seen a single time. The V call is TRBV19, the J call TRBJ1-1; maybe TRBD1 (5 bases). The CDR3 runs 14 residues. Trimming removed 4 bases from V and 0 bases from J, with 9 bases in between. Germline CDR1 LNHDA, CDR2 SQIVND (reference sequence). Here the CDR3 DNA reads TGTGCCAGTAGTAGGGCAGGGTTGAACACTGAAGCTTTCTTT. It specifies CASSRAGLNTEAFF.

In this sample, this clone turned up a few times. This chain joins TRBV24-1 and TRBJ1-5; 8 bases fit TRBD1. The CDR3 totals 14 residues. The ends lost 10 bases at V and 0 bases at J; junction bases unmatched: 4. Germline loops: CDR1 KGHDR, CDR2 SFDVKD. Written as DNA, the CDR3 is TGTGCCACGAGTACAGGGGGTAGCAATCAGCCCCAGCATTTT. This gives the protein CATSTGGSNQPQHF.

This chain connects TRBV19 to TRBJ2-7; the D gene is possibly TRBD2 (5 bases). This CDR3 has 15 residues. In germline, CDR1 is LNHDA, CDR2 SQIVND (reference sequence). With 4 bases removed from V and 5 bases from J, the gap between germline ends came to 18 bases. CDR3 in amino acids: CASSRYGVEGDEQYF. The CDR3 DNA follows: TGTGCCAGTAGTAGGTACGGGGTTGAAGGCGACGAGCAGTACTTC. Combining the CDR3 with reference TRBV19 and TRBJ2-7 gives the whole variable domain DGGITQSPKYLFRKEGQNVTLSCEQNLNHDAMYWYRQDPGQGLRLIYYSQIVNDFQKGDIAEGYSVSREKKESFPLTVTSAQKNPTAFYLCASSRYGVEGDEQYFGPGTRLTVT.

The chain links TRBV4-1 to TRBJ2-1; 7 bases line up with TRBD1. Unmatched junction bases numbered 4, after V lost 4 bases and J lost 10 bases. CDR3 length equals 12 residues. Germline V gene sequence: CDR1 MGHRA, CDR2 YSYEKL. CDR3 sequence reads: CASSRTGVEQFF. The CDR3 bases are TGCGCCAGCAGCCGTACAGGGGTCGAGCAGTTCTTC.

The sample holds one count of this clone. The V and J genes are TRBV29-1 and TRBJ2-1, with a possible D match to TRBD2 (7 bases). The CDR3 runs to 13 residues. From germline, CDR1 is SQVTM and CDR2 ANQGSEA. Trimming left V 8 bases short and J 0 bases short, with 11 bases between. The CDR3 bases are TGCAGCTACGGGGGGCTCTCCTACAATGAGCAGTTCTTC. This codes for CSYGGLSYNEQFF.

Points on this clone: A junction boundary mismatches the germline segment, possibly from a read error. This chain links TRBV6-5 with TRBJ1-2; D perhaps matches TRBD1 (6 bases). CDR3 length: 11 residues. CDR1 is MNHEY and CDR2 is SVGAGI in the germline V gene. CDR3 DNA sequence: TGTGCCAGCAGTTACTCCGGACAGACTTTCTTC. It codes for CASSYSGQTFF.

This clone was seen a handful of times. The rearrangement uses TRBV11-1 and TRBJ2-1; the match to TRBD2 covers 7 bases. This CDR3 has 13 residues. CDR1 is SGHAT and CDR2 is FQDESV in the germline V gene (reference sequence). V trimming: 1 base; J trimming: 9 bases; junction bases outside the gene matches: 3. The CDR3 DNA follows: TGTGCCAGCAGCTTAGGCGGGGGAGGTGAGCAGTTCTTC. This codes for CASSLGGGGEQFF.

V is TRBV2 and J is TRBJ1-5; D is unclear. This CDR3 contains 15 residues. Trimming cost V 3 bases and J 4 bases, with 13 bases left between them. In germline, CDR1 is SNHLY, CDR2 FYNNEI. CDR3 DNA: TGTGCCAGCAGTGAGAGGGCCCGAGGGAATCAGCCCCAGCATTTT. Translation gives CASSERARGNQPQHF.

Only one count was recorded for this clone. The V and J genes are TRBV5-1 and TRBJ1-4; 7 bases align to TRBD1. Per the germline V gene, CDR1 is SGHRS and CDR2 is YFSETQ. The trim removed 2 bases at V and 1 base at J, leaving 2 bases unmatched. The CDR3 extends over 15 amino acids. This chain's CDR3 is CASSFRDRTNEKLFF. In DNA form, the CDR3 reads TGCGCCAGCAGCTTCCGGGACAGAACTAATGAAAAACTGTTTTTT.

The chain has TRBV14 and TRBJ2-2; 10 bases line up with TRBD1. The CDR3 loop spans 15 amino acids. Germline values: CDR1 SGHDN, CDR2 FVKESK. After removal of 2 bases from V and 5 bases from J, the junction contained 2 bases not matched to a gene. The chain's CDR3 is CASSQWDRGTGELFF. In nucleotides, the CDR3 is TGTGCCAGCAGCCAATGGGACAGGGGAACCGGGGAGCTGTTTTTT. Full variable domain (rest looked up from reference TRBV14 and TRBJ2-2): EAGVTQFPSHSVIEKGQTVTLRCDPISGHDNLYWYRRVMGKEIKFLLHFVKESKQDESGMPNNRFLAERTGGTYSTLKVQPAELEDSGVYFCASSQWDRGTGELFFGEGSRLTVL.

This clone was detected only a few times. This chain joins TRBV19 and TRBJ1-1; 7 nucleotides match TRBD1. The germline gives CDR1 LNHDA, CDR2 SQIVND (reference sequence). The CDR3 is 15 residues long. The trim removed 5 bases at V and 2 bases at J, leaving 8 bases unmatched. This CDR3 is CASSPQQGRNTEAFF. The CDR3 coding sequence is TGTGCCAGTAGTCCCCAACAGGGGCGAAACACTGAAGCTTTCTTT.

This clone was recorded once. The CDR3 sequence: CASSQGAGQEETQYF. The CDR3 DNA reads as TGCGCCAGCAGCCAGGGAGCGGGACAAGAAGAGACCCAGTACTTC. The chain couples TRBV5-1 to TRBJ2-5, with D tentatively TRBD2 (7 bases). CDR1 is SGHRS, CDR2 YFSETQ, per germline. The ends were cut back, 4 bases at V and 3 bases at J, with 16 bases in the middle. The CDR3 sequence is 15 residues long.

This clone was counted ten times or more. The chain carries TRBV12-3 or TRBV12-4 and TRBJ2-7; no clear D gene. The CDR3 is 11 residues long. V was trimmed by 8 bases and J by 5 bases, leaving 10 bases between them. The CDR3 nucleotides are TGTGCCAGCGGAGAAATCCACGAGCAGTACTTC. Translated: CASGEIHEQYF.

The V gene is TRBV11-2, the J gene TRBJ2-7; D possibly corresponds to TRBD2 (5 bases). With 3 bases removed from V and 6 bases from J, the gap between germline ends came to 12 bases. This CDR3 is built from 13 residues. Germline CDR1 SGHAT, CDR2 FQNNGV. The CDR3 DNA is TGTGCCAGCAGCTTTCGGGGTTTTGGCGAGCAGTACTTC. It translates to CASSFRGFGEQYF.

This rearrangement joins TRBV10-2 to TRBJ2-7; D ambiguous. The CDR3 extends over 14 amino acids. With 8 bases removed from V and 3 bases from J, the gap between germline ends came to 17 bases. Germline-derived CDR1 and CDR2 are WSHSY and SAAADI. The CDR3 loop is CASFGLREGYEQYF. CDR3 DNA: TGCGCCAGCTTTGGGCTTCGAGAAGGCTACGAGCAGTACTTC.

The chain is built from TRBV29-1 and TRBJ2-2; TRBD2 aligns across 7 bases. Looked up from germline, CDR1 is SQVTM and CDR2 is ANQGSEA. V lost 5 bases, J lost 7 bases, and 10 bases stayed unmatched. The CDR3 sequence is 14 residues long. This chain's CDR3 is CSVRIPREGGELFF. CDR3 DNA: TGCAGCGTTAGGATTCCCAGGGAGGGCGGGGAGCTGTTTTTT.

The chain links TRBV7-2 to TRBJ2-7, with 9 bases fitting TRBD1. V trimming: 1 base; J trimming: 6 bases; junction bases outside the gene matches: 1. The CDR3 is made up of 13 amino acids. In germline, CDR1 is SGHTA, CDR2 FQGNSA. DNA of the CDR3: TGTGCCAGCAGCTTAGTGGACAGGGGCGAGCAGTACTTC. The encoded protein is CASSLVDRGEQYF.

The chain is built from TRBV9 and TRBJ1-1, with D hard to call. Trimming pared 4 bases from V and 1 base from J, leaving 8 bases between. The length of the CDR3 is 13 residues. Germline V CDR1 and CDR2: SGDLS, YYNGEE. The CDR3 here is CASSLGANTEAFF. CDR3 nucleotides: TGTGCCAGCAGCTTGGGAGCGAACACTGAAGCTTTCTTT.

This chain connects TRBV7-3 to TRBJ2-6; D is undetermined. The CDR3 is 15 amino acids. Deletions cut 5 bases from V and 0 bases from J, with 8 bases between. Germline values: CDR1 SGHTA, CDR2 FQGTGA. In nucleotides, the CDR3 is TGTGCCAGCAGCATTTGGAGCTCTGGGGCCAACGTCCTGACTTTC. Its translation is CASSIWSSGANVLTF. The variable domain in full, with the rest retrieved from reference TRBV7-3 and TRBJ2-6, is GAGVSQTPSNKVTEKGKYVELRCDPISGHTALYWYRQSLGQGPEFLIYFQGTGAADDSGLPNDRFFAVRPEGSVSTLKIQRTERGDSAVYLCASSIWSSGANVLTFGAGSRLTVL.

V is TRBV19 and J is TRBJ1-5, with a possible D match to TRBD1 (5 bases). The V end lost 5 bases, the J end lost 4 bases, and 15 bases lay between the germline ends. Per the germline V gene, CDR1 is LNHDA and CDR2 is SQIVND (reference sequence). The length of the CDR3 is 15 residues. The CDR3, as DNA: TGTGCCAGTAGTCCCCCGGGACTTCTAAATCAGCCCCAGCATTTT. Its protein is CASSPPGLLNQPQHF.

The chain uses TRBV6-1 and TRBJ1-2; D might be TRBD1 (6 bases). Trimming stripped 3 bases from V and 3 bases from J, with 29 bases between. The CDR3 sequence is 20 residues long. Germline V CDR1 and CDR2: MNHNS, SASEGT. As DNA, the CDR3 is TGTGCCAGCAGTGATATAAGATTTGGGGGTAACTTACAGGGTTACTATGGCTACACCTTC. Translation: CASSDIRFGGNLQGYYGYTF.

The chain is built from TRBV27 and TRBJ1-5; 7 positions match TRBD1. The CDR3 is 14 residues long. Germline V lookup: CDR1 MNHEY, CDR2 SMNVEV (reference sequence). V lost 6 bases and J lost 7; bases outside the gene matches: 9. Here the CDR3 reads CASSIRQGDQPQHF. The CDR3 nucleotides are TGTGCCAGCAGCATTCGACAGGGTGACCAGCCCCAGCATTTT.

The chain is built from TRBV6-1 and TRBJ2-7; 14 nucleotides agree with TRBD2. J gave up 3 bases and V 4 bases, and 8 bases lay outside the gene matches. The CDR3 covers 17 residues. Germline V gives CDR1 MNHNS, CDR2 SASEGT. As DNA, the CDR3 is TGTGCCAGCAGTGTCACCGGGACTAGCGGGGGAGTCTACGAGCAGTACTTC. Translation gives CASSVTGTSGGVYEQYF.

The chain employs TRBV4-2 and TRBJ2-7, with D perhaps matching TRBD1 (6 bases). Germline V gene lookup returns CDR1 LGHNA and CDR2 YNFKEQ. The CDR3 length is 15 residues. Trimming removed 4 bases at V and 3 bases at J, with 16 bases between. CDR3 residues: CASSLQLGQLYEQYF. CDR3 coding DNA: TGTGCCAGCAGCCTCCAACTAGGACAGCTCTACGAGCAGTACTTC.

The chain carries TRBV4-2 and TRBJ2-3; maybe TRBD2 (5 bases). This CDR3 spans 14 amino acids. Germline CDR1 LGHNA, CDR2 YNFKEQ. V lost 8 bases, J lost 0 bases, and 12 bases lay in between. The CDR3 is CASGLDGSTDTQYF. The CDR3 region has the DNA TGTGCCAGCGGACTGGACGGCAGCACAGATACGCAGTATTTT.

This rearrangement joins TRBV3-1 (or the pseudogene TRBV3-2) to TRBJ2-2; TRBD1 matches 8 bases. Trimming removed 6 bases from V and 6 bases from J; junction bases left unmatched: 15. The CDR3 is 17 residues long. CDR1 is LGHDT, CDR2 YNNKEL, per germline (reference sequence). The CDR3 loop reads CASRLLPGQGAPGELFF. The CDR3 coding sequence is TGTGCCAGCAGACTCTTACCCGGACAGGGCGCCCCCGGGGAGCTGTTTTTT.